The clone carrying this TCR beta chain was seen only once. As yet, its antigen is unknown. This sample was included in a study of T cell repertoires in cytomegalovirus infection. Study at large: Based on public TCR beta signatures, there were indications of CMV infection and of a matching HLA type.

The germline V gene encodes CDR1 SGHDN and CDR2 FVKESK. The CDR3 is 15 amino acids. V was pared by 2 bases and J by 3 bases, with 5 bases of the junction left unmatched. MiXCR was run by TCRdb on the reads, yielding one entry per CDR3 protein. The sample contains about 890,000 distinct CDR3 sequences, 30% to 40% of which appear only once. The rearrangement links TRBV14 to TRBJ2-7; 9 positions agree with TRBD1. This sample comprised cultured CD8+ T cells from PBMCs, obtained from culture after CMV antigen stimulation. The clonotype originates from a human donor in good health (CMV status not recorded). Some clones in this sample may be carry-over from other donors' samples. The CDR3 reads CASSQTGQGFYEQYF. CDR3 nucleotide sequence: TGTGCCAGCAGCCAAACAGGACAGGGGTTCTACGAGCAGTACTTC.